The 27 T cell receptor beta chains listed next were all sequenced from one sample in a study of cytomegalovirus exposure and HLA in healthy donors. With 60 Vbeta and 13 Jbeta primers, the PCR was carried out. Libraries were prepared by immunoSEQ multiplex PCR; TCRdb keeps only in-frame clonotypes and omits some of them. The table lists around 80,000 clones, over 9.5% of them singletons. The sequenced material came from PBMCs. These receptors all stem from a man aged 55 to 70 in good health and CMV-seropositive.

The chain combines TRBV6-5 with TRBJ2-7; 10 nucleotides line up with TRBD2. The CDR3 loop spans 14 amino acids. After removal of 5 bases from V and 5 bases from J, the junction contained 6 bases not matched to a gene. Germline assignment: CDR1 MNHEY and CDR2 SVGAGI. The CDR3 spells CASSRSGTSDEQYV. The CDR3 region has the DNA TGTGCCAGCAGTCGCTCCGGGACTAGCGACGAGCAGTACGTC.

The CDR3 loop reads CASSPRDFKTGELFF. CDR3 DNA: TGTGCCAGCAGCCCCCGGGACTTTAAAACCGGGGAGCTGTTTTTT. The rearrangement links TRBV9 to TRBJ2-2; possible D gene TRBD2, 6 bases. Germline CDR1 reads SGDLS; CDR2 reads YYNGEE. Trimming removed 4 bases at V and 5 bases at J, with 15 bases between. The CDR3 has 15 amino acids.

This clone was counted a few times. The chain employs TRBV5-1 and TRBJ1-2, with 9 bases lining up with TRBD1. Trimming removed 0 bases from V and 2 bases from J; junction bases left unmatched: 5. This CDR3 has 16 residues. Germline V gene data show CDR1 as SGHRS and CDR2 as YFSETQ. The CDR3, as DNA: TGCGCCAGCAGCTTGGGGGACAGGGAAGGCAACTATGGCTACACCTTC. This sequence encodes CASSLGDREGNYGYTF.

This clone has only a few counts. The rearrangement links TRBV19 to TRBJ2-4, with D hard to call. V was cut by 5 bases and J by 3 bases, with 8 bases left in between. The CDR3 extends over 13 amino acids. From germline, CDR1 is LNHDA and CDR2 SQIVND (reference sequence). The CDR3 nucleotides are TGTGCCAGTAGTCCTAATGTCAAAAACATTCAGTACTTC. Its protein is CASSPNVKNIQYF.

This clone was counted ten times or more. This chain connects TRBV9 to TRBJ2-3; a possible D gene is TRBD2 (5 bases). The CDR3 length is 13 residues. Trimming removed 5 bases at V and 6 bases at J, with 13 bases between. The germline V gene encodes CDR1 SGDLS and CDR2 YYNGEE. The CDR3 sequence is CASRSGVSDTQYF. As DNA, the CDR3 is TGTGCCAGCAGATCCGGGGTGTCGGATACGCAGTATTTT.

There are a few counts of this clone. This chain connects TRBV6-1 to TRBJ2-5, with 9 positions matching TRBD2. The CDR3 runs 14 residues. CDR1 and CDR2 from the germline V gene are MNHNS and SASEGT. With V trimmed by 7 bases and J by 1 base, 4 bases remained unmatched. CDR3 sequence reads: CASNKRGAQETQYF. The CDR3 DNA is TGTGCCAGCAACAAGCGGGGGGCCCAAGAGACCCAGTACTTC.

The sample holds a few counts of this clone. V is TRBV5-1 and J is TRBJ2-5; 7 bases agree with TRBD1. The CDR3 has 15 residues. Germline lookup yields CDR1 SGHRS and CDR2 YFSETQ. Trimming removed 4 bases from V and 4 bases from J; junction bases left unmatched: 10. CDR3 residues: CASSEGPTGRETQYF. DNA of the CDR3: TGCGCCAGCAGCGAGGGGCCGACAGGGAGAGAGACCCAGTACTTC. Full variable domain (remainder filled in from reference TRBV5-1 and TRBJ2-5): KAGVTQTPRYLIKTRGQQVTLSCSPISGHRSVSWYQQTPGQGLQFLFEYFSETQRNKGNFPGRFSGRQFSNSRSEMNVSTLELGDSALYLCASSEGPTGRETQYFGPGTRLLVL.

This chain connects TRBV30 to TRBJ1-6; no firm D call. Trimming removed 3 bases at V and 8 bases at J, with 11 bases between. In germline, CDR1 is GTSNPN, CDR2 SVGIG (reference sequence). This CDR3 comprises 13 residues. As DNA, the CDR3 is TGTGCCTGGAGCGACTCTCCGGATTCACCCCTCCACTTT. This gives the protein CAWSDSPDSPLHF.

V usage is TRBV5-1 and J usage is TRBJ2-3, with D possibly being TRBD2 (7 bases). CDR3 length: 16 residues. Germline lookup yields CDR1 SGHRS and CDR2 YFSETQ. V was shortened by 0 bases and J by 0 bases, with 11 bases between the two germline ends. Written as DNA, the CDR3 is TGCGCCAGCAGCTTGGAGGGGGGGGGAAGCACAGATACGCAGTATTTT. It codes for CASSLEGGGSTDTQYF. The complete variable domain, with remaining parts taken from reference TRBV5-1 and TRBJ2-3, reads KAGVTQTPRYLIKTRGQQVTLSCSPISGHRSVSWYQQTPGQGLQFLFEYFSETQRNKGNFPGRFSGRQFSNSRSEMNVSTLELGDSALYLCASSLEGGGSTDTQYFGPGTRLTVL.

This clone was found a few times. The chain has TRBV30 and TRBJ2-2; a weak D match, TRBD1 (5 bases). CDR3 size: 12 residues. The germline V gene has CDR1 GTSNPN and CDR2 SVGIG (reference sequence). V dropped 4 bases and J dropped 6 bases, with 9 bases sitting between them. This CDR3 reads CAWNQGAGELFF. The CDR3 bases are TGTGCCTGGAACCAGGGCGCCGGGGAGCTGTTTTTT.

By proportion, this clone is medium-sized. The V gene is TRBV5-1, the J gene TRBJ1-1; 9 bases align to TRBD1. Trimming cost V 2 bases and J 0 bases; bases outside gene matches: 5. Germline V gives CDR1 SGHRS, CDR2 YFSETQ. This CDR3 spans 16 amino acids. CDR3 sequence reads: CASSFRQGEMNTEAFF. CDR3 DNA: TGCGCCAGCAGCTTCCGACAGGGGGAAATGAACACTGAAGCTTTCTTT.

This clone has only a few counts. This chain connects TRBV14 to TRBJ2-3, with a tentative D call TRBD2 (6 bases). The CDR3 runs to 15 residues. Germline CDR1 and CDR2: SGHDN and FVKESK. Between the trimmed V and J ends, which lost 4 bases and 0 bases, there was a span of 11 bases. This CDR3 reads CASSLSGTSTDTQYF. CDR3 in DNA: TGTGCCAGCAGCCTTAGCGGTACTAGCACAGATACGCAGTATTTT.

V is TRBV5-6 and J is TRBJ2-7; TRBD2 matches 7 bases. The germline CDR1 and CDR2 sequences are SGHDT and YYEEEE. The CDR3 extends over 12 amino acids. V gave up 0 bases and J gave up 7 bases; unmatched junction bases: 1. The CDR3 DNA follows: TGTGCCAGCAGCTTGGGGGGAGGGGAGCAGTACTTC. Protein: CASSLGGGEQYF.

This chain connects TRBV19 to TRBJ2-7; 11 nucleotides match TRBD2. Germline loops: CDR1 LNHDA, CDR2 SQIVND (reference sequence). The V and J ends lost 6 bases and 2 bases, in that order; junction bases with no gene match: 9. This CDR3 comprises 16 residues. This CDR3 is CASRETGTSGTYEQYF. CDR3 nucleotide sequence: TGTGCCAGTAGGGAAACCGGGACTAGCGGAACCTACGAGCAGTACTTC.

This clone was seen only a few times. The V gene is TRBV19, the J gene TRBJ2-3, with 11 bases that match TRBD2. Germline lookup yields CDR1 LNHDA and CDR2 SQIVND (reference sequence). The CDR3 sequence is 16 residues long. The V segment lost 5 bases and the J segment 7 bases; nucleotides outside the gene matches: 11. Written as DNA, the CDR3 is TGTGCCAGTAGTCCTCTGATAGCGGGAGGGTGGAATACGCAGTATTTT. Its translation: CASSPLIAGGWNTQYF. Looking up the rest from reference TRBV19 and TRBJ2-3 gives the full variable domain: DGGITQSPKYLFRKEGQNVTLSCEQNLNHDAMYWYRQDPGQGLRLIYYSQIVNDFQKGDIAEGYSVSREKKESFPLTVTSAQKNPTAFYLCASSPLIAGGWNTQYFGPGTRLTVL.

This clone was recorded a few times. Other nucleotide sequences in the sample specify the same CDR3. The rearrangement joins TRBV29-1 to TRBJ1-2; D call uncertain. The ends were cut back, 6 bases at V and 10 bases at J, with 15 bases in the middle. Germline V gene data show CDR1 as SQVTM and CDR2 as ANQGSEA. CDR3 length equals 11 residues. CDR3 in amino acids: CSVALILDYTF. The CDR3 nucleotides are TGCAGCGTCGCCCTAATCTTAGACTACACCTTC. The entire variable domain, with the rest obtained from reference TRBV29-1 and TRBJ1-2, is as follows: SAVISQKPSRDICQRGTSLTIQCQVDSQVTMMFWYRQQPGQSLTLIATANQGSEATYESGFVIDKFPISRPNLTFSTLTVSNMSPEDSSIYLCSVALILDYTFGSGTRLTVV.

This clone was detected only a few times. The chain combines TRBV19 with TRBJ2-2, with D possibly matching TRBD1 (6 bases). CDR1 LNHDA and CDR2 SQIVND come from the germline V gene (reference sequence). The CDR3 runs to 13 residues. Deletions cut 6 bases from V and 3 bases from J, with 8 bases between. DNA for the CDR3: TGTGCCAGTAGAACAGGGTACACCGGGGAGCTGTTTTTT. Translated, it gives CASRTGYTGELFF.

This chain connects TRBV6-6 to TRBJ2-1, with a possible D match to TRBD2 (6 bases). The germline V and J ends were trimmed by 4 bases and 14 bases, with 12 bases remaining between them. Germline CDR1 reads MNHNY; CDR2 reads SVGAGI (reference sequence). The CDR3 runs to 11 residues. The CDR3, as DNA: TGTGCCAGCAGTTTCGGGACTGCTGAGTTCTTC. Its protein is CASSFGTAEFF.

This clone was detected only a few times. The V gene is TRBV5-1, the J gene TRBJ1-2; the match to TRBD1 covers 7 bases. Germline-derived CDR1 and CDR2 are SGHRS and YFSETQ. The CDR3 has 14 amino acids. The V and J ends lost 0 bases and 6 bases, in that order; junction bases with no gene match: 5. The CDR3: CASSLETGKDGYTF. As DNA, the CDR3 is TGCGCCAGCAGCTTGGAGACAGGGAAGGATGGCTACACCTTC.

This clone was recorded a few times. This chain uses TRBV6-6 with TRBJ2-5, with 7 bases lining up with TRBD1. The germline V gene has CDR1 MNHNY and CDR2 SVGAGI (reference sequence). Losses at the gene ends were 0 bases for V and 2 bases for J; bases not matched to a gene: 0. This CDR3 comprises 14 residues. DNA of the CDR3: TGTGCCAGCAGTTACTCGACAGGGCAAGAGACCCAGTACTTC. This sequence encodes CASSYSTGQETQYF.

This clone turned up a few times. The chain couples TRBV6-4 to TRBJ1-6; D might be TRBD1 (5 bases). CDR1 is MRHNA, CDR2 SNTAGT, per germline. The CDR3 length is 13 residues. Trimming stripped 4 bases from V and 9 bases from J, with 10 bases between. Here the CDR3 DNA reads TGTGCCAGCAGTGGGGAAAGGGGTTCACCCCTCCACTTT. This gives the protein CASSGERGSPLHF.

Here the CDR3 DNA reads TGTGCCTGGAGTGGTAGCGACACCGGGGAGCTGTTTTTT. It codes for CAWSGSDTGELFF. V is TRBV30 and J is TRBJ2-2, with D perhaps matching TRBD2 (5 bases). V was pared by 1 base and J by 3 bases, with 6 bases between. CDR1 is GTSNPN, CDR2 SVGIG, per germline (reference sequence). The CDR3 is made up of 13 amino acids.

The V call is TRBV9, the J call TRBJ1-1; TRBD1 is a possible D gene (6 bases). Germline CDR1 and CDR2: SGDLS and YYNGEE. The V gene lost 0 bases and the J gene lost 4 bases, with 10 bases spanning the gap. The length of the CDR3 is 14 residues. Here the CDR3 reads CASSVDRAGTEAFF. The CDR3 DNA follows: TGTGCCAGCAGCGTAGACAGGGCGGGCACTGAAGCTTTCTTT. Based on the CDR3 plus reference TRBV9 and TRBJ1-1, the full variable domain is DSGVTQTPKHLITATGQRVTLRCSPRSGDLSVYWYQQSLDQGLQFLIQYYNGEERAKGNILERFSAQQFPDLHSELNLSSLELGDSALYFCASSVDRAGTEAFFGQGTRLTVV.

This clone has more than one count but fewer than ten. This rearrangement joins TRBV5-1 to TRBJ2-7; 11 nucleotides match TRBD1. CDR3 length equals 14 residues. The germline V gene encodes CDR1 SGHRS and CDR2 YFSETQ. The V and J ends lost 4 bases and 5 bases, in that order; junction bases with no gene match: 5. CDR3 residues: CASSPGQGADEQYV. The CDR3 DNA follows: TGCGCCAGCAGCCCAGGACAGGGGGCCGACGAGCAGTACGTC.

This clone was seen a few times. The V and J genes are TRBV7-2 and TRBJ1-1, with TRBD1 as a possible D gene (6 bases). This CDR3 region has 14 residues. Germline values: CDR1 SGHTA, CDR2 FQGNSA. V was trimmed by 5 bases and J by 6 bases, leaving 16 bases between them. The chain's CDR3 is CASSPGTGYPEAFF. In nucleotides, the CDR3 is TGTGCCAGCAGCCCAGGCACAGGGTACCCTGAAGCTTTCTTT.

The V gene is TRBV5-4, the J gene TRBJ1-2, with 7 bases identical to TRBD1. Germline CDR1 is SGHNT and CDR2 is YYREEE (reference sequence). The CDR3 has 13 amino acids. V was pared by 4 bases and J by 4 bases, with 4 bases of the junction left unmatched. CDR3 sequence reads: CASSLRQGYGYTF. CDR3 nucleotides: TGTGCCAGCAGCCTGAGACAGGGCTATGGCTACACCTTC.

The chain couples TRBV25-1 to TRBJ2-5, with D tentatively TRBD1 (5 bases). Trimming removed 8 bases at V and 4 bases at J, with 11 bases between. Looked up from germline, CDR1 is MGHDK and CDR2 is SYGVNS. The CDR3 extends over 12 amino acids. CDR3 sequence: CASLTGGETQYF. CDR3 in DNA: TGTGCCAGCCTAACAGGTGGAGAGACCCAGTACTTC.